One and the same sample provided the 11 T cell receptor beta chains below, sequenced in a study of cytomegalovirus exposure and HLA in healthy donors. The PCR ran on 60 Vbeta and 13 Jbeta primers. Here immunoSEQ multiplex PCR was the method, and the copy in TCRdb shows in-frame clones only, minus some. The sample lists under 150,000 clones, roughly 84% seen once, with roughly 1.2% in the top ten. Sequences were obtained from PBMCs. These receptors originate from a girl aged 2 to 9 in good health and CMV-seronegative.

This sequence joins TRBV25-1 and TRBJ2-1, with D maybe TRBD1 (5 bases). The germline gives CDR1 MGHDK, CDR2 SYGVNS. The CDR3 length is 13 residues. V was cut by 1 base and J by 4 bases, with 5 bases left in between. The CDR3 region is CASSEWTYNEQFF. CDR3 sequence (DNA): TGTGCCAGCAGTGAATGGACATACAATGAGCAGTTCTTC.

V and J are TRBV4-3 and TRBJ2-1; D may be TRBD1 (6 bases). V lost 1 base and J 5 bases, leaving 12 bases between the germline ends. The CDR3 length is 15 residues. In germline, CDR1 is LGHNA, CDR2 YSLEER. CDR3 sequence: CASSQAPPGDNEQFF. CDR3 DNA sequence: TGCGCCAGCAGCCAAGCACCCCCAGGGGACAATGAGCAGTTCTTC.

This chain joins TRBV5-4 and TRBJ1-1; no definite D call. The length of the CDR3 is 17 residues. In germline, CDR1 is SGHNT, CDR2 YYREEE (reference sequence). V shed 1 base and J shed 4 bases, with 20 bases lying between them. CDR3 sequence: CASSLYISGVRATEAFF. The CDR3 DNA reads as TGTGCCAGCAGCTTGTACATTAGCGGGGTACGGGCCACTGAAGCTTTCTTT.

This clone was detected only once. The rearrangement joins TRBV4-3 to TRBJ2-5; TRBD2 aligns across 11 bases. The CDR3 has 14 residues. Germline V gene data show CDR1 as LGHNA and CDR2 as YSLEER. The V and J ends lost 5 bases and 3 bases, in that order; junction bases with no gene match: 2. As DNA, the CDR3 is TGCGCCAGCAGCTATAGCGGGGGGGAAGAGACCCAGTACTTC. It is translated as CASSYSGGEETQYF.

This clone has only a few counts. The chain recombines TRBV5-1 with TRBJ2-5, with TRBD2 matching 15 bases. The CDR3 consists of 15 residues. From germline, CDR1 is SGHRS and CDR2 YFSETQ. J was trimmed by 4 bases and V by 4 bases; bases with no gene match: 2. CDR3 loop: CASSVGLAGGETQYF. The CDR3 nucleotides read TGCGCCAGCAGCGTGGGACTAGCGGGGGGAGAGACCCAGTACTTC.

This chain links TRBV9 with TRBJ1-3; 7 bases fit TRBD1. Germline V gene sequence: CDR1 SGDLS, CDR2 YYNGEE. The CDR3 loop spans 16 amino acids. V lost 4 bases, J lost 8 bases, and 15 bases stayed unmatched. CDR3 amino acids: CASSLGTAREGHTIYF. CDR3 nucleotide sequence: TGTGCCAGCAGCCTGGGGACAGCCCGGGAGGGACACACCATATATTTT.

V gene TRBV5-1 combines with J gene TRBJ2-5, with 10 bases that match TRBD2. Germline CDR1 and CDR2: SGHRS and YFSETQ. This CDR3 comprises 14 residues. V shed 4 bases and J 4 bases; nucleotides not matched to a gene: 4. For the CDR3, the DNA is TGCGCCAGCAGCGGACCTAGCGGGGGAGAGACCCAGTACTTC. Translating it yields CASSGPSGGETQYF.

This clone was observed once. The chain is built from TRBV20-1 and TRBJ2-5; unclear D gene. Germline V gives CDR1 DFQATT, CDR2 SNEGSKA (reference sequence). V lost 6 bases and J lost 5, with 10 bases in between. The CDR3 loop spans 11 amino acids. The CDR3 sequence: CSADTRETQYF. The DNA for the CDR3 is TGCAGTGCCGACACCAGGGAGACCCAGTACTTC.

The genes are TRBV5-6 and TRBJ2-6; D unclear. Between the trimmed V and J ends, which lost 6 bases and 0 bases, there was a span of 13 bases. Germline V gene data show CDR1 as SGHDT and CDR2 as YYEEEE. The CDR3 length is 16 residues. The CDR3 reads CASNPLRPSGANVLTF. As DNA, the CDR3 is TGTGCCAGCAACCCGCTCAGGCCCTCTGGGGCCAACGTCCTGACTTTC.

This clone was seen more than once but under ten times. The chain recombines TRBV4-3 with TRBJ2-6; the D gene is possibly TRBD2 (5 bases). This CDR3 contains 16 residues. Germline V lookup: CDR1 LGHNA, CDR2 YSLEER. V was trimmed by 0 bases and J by 4 bases, leaving 10 bases between them. The CDR3 nucleotides read TGCGCCAGCAGCCAAGATGTGGGAGCCGGGGCCAACGTCCTGACTTTC. Protein product: CASSQDVGAGANVLTF.

The gene calls are TRBV30 and TRBJ1-5; 7 bases fit TRBD1. CDR1 is GTSNPN, CDR2 SVGIG, per germline (reference sequence). The CDR3 has 13 residues. The junction had 4 bases not matched to a gene; V was cut back by 2 bases and J by 6 bases. The CDR3 spells CAWSTTGTQPQHF. CDR3 nucleotides: TGTGCCTGGAGTACGACAGGGACTCAGCCCCAGCATTTT.